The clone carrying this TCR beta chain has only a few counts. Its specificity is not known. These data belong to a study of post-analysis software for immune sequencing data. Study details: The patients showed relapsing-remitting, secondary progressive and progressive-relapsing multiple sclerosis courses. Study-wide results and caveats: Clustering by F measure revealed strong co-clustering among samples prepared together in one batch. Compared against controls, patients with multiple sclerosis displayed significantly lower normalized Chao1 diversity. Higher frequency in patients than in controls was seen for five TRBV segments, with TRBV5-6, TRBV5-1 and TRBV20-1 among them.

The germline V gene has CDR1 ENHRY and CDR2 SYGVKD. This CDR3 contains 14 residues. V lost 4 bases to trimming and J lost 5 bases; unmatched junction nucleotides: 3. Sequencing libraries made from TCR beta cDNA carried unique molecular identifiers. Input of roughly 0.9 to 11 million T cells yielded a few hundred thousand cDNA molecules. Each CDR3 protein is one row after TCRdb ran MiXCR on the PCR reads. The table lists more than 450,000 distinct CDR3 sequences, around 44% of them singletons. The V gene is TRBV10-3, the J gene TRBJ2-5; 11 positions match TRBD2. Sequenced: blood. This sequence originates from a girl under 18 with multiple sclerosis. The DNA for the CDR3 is TGTGCCATCAGTGCTAGCGGGGGGAAGGAGACCCAGTACTTC. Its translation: CAISASGGKETQYF.